The 27 T cell receptor beta chains listed next were all sequenced from one sample in a study of T cells in localized non-small cell lung cancer (dated by TCRdb to about 2020). Library generation was performed with the immunoSEQ multiplex PCR assay. The immuneACCESS repertoire file appears here via TCRdb, limited to in-frame rearrangements. These files lack a portion of the clones; in checked studies, under half of the deficit traces to unresolved V genes, and the cause of the others is not known. This sample comprises roughly 40,000 clones, 81% of them detected only once. Around 7.5% of the sample lies in the top ten. The sample consisted of peripheral blood mononuclear cells, taken before any cancer treatment. The receptor set was obtained from a male donor aged 60 or older with stage II lung adenocarcinoma.

The genes are TRBV7-8 and TRBJ2-1; 11 bases fit TRBD2. V lost 5 bases to trimming and J lost 5 bases; unmatched junction nucleotides: 5. Germline assignment: CDR1 SGHVS and CDR2 FQNEAQ. The CDR3 has 15 residues. For the CDR3, the DNA is TGTGCCAGCAGCCGGATACTAGCGGGGGACAATGAGCAGTTCTTC. Protein product: CASSRILAGDNEQFF. Supplemented by reference TRBV7-8 and TRBJ2-1, the full variable domain reads GAGVSQSPRYKVAKRGQDVALRCDPISGHVSLFWYQQALGQGPEFLTYFQNEAQLDKSGLPSDRFFAERPEGSVSTLKIQRTQQEDSAVYLCASSRILAGDNEQFFGPGTRLTVL.

V is TRBV6-5 and J is TRBJ1-5; D unresolved. The CDR3 has 12 residues. Germline lookup yields CDR1 MNHEY and CDR2 SVGAGI. Trimming removed 0 bases from V and 9 bases from J, with 6 bases in between. The CDR3 loop reads CASSYSKGPQHF. DNA for the CDR3: TGTGCCAGCAGTTACTCTAAAGGGCCCCAGCATTTT.

The chain employs TRBV11-1 and TRBJ2-2, with TRBD2 matching over 10 bases. With V trimmed by 3 bases and J by 0 bases, 10 bases remained unmatched. The germline V gene has CDR1 SGHAT and CDR2 FQDESV (reference sequence). The CDR3 consists of 19 residues. The CDR3 protein is CASSFRLAGELTNTGELFF. CDR3 DNA sequence: TGTGCCAGCAGCTTTCGGCTAGCGGGAGAGCTAACGAACACCGGGGAGCTGTTTTTT.

V usage is TRBV5-4 and J usage is TRBJ2-7; 10 bases align to TRBD2. This CDR3 is 17 amino acids long. V shed 0 bases, J shed 0 bases, and the junction held 6 bases outside the gene matches. The V gene's germline CDR1 is SGHNT and CDR2 YYREEE (reference sequence). CDR3 DNA: TGTGCCAGCAGCTTGGGTTCGCCTAGCGGGAGCTCCTACGAGCAGTACTTC. This translates into CASSLGSPSGSSYEQYF.

This chain joins TRBV7-8 and TRBJ1-5; 7 bases are a match to TRBD1. The ends lost 5 bases at V and 1 base at J; junction bases unmatched: 2. Looked up from germline, CDR1 is SGHVS and CDR2 is FQNEAQ. This CDR3 is built from 14 residues. The CDR3 loop reads CASSTGESNQPQHF. The CDR3 DNA reads as TGTGCCAGCAGCACAGGGGAGAGCAATCAGCCCCAGCATTTT.

The rearrangement links TRBV18 to TRBJ1-2, with D perhaps matching TRBD1 (5 bases). The CDR3 has 17 amino acids. Looked up from germline, CDR1 is KGHSH and CDR2 is LQKENI. Trimming cost V 3 bases and J 7 bases, with 24 bases left between them. The CDR3 nucleotides are TGTGCCAGCTCACCGGGGTGGCAGGGTCTTGTTATGGCTGGCTACACCTTC. Translated: CASSPGWQGLVMAGYTF.

The V and J genes are TRBV10-3 and TRBJ2-7; tentatively, D is TRBD2 (5 bases). Per the germline V gene, CDR1 is ENHRY and CDR2 is SYGVKD. Trimming shortened V by 4 bases and J by 5 bases, and 12 bases separated the two germline ends. This CDR3 is built from 13 residues. The DNA of the CDR3 is TGTGCCATCAGTGCCGGGATACCGGACGAGCAGTACTTC. It codes for CAISAGIPDEQYF.

The chain employs TRBV27 and TRBJ1-5, with 9 bases fitting TRBD1. Looked up from germline, CDR1 is MNHEY and CDR2 is SMNVEV (reference sequence). The CDR3 is made up of 16 amino acids. V trimming: 5 bases; J trimming: 7 bases; junction bases outside the gene matches: 12. CDR3 region: CASSADRGVSGQPQHF. The CDR3 coding sequence is TGTGCCAGCAGTGCTGACAGGGGGGTATCAGGGCAGCCCCAGCATTTT.

V gene TRBV10-3 combines with J gene TRBJ1-3; D remains unclear. This CDR3 region has 13 residues. V was cut by 10 bases and J by 0 bases, with 10 bases left in between. CDR1 ENHRY and CDR2 SYGVKD come from the germline V gene. The CDR3 is CATLGLSGNTIYF. The DNA of the CDR3 is TGTGCCACCCTTGGTCTCTCTGGAAACACCATATATTTT.

The chain joins TRBV7-2 to TRBJ2-3; 7 bases map to TRBD2. J was trimmed by 3 bases and V by 5 bases; bases with no gene match: 14. Germline V gives CDR1 SGHTA, CDR2 FQGNSA. This CDR3 region has 17 residues. Here the CDR3 reads CASSKVPAGYGTDTQYF. Written as DNA, the CDR3 is TGTGCCAGCAGCAAAGTCCCAGCGGGATATGGGACAGATACGCAGTATTTT. The full variable domain, in which reference TRBV7-2 and TRBJ2-3 provide the parts outside the CDR3, is GAGVSQSPSNKVTEKGKDVELRCDPISGHTALYWYRQSLGQGLEFLIYFQGNSAPDKSGLPSDRFSAERTGGSVSTLTIQRTQQEDSAVYLCASSKVPAGYGTDTQYFGPGTRLTVL.

This chain uses TRBV7-9 with TRBJ1-2; D gene unclear. This CDR3 spans 13 amino acids. Trimming took off 5 bases at V and 8 bases at J, with 15 bases between the two ends. Germline V gene lookup returns CDR1 SEHNR and CDR2 FQNEAQ (reference sequence). Written as DNA, the CDR3 is TGTGCCAGCAGCCCACAAGGCGTTCGGGGCTACACCTTC. It yields the protein CASSPQGVRGYTF.

The chain joins TRBV7-9 to TRBJ2-3, with D uncertain. Germline V gene data show CDR1 as SEHNR and CDR2 as FQNEAQ (reference sequence). The CDR3 runs to 14 residues. V dropped 1 base and J dropped 3 bases, with 8 bases sitting between them. The CDR3 region is CASSLVQSTDTQYF. CDR3 DNA sequence: TGTGCCAGCAGCTTAGTTCAAAGTACAGATACGCAGTATTTT.

This sequence joins TRBV5-4 and TRBJ2-7; TRBD1 agrees at 7 bases. This CDR3 is built from 13 residues. In germline, CDR1 is SGHNT, CDR2 YYREEE (reference sequence). The V segment lost 4 bases and the J segment 4 bases; nucleotides outside the gene matches: 5. The CDR3 nucleotides read TGTGCCAGCAGCCTTCAACAGGGGTACGAGCAGTACTTC. Translating it yields CASSLQQGYEQYF.

The rearrangement uses TRBV7-9 and TRBJ2-7, with D perhaps given as TRBD1 or TRBD2 (5 bases each). Trimming took 5 bases from V and 4 from J, leaving 15 bases between them. Germline V gene sequence: CDR1 SEHNR, CDR2 FQNEAQ (reference sequence). The length of the CDR3 is 14 residues. This chain's CDR3 is CASSPRDGYYEQYF. DNA of the CDR3: TGTGCCAGCAGCCCCCGGGACGGATATTACGAGCAGTACTTC. The variable domain in full, completed from reference TRBV7-9 and TRBJ2-7, reads DTGVSQNPRHKITKRGQNVTFRCDPISEHNRLYWYRQTLGQGPEFLTYFQNEAQLEKSRLLSDRFSAERPKGSFSTLEIQRTEQGDSAMYLCASSPRDGYYEQYFGPGTRLTVT.

This sequence joins TRBV5-4 and TRBJ2-1, with TRBD2 identical over 7 bases. The V segment lost 4 bases and the J segment 4 bases; nucleotides outside the gene matches: 20. Per the germline V gene, CDR1 is SGHNT and CDR2 is YYREEE (reference sequence). The CDR3 covers 19 residues. The CDR3 sequence: CASSLGPLEGGNVYNEQFF. CDR3 sequence (DNA): TGTGCCAGCAGCCTCGGCCCTCTGGAGGGAGGGAATGTATACAATGAGCAGTTCTTC.

This clone was counted a few times. The sample contains more than one DNA sequence encoding this CDR3. This chain uses TRBV7-2 with TRBJ2-5, with D unclear. There are 11 residues in the CDR3. Trimming removed 3 bases from V and 5 bases from J, with 4 bases in between. Germline V lookup: CDR1 SGHTA, CDR2 FQGNSA. The CDR3, as DNA: TGTGCCAGCAGCTTTAAGGAGACCCAGTACTTC. The encoded protein is CASSFKETQYF.

The chain links TRBV7-8 to TRBJ2-5, with D uncertain. Germline V gene data show CDR1 as SGHVS and CDR2 as FQNEAQ. The CDR3 runs to 12 residues. V was clipped by 8 bases and J by 2 bases, with 9 bases between them. The CDR3 DNA sequence: TGTGCCAGCCAAAGGCTACAAGAGACCCAGTACTTC. Its protein is CASQRLQETQYF.

V usage is TRBV6-5 and J usage is TRBJ1-4, with 7 bases matching TRBD1. The CDR3 covers 14 residues. The ends lost 6 bases at V and 8 bases at J; junction bases unmatched: 9. Germline assignment: CDR1 MNHEY and CDR2 SVGAGI. The CDR3 DNA follows: TGTGCCAGCAGGCCCAACAGGGGAGGGGAAAAACTGTTTTTT. This encodes CASRPNRGGEKLFF.

The CDR3 DNA reads TGTGCCATCAGTGAGCCGATAGGACTAGCGGGAGCCCAAGAGACCCAGTACTTC. Amino acid sequence: CAISEPIGLAGAQETQYF. This sequence joins TRBV10-3 and TRBJ2-5; 13 nucleotides align to TRBD2. Unmatched junction bases numbered 7, after V lost 2 bases and J lost 1 base. The CDR3 consists of 18 residues. Germline V gene data show CDR1 as ENHRY and CDR2 as SYGVKD.

This chain links TRBV27 with TRBJ2-1, with D maybe TRBD1 (5 bases). Trimming removed 3 bases from V and 9 bases from J, with 15 bases in between. The CDR3 has 14 amino acids. Germline V gives CDR1 MNHEY, CDR2 SMNVEV (reference sequence). CDR3 coding DNA: TGTGCCAGCAGTTTGCTCCATTCAGGGCCTGAGCAGTTCTTC. The encoded protein is CASSLLHSGPEQFF.

This rearrangement joins TRBV20-1 to TRBJ1-1; possible D gene TRBD1, 5 bases. In germline, CDR1 is DFQATT, CDR2 SNEGSKA (reference sequence). Deletions cut 6 bases from V and 8 bases from J, with 13 bases between. The CDR3 has 11 residues. The CDR3 nucleotides are TGCAGTGCATCTCAGGGAAAAGAAGCTTTCTTT. This sequence encodes CSASQGKEAFF.

This chain connects TRBV18 to TRBJ2-3, with D hard to call. There are 14 residues in the CDR3. Germline V gene sequence: CDR1 KGHSH, CDR2 LQKENI. The V gene lost 1 base and the J gene lost 6 bases, with 11 bases spanning the gap. The CDR3 bases are TGTGCCAGCTCACCACTCCAGTCCGTGGATACGCAGTATTTT. This sequence encodes CASSPLQSVDTQYF.

The table lists this clone with a few counts. The V call is TRBV10-3, the J call TRBJ1-5, with unresolved D. This CDR3 is 14 amino acids long. Germline CDR1 and CDR2: ENHRY and SYGVKD. Trimming cost V 4 bases and J 0 bases, with 7 bases left between them. In DNA, the CDR3 is TGTGCCATCAGTGCAGGAGATAGCAATCAGCCCCAGCATTTT. Its protein product is CAISAGDSNQPQHF.

Only a few counts were recorded for this clone. The gene calls are TRBV19 and TRBJ1-5; D perhaps matches TRBD1 (5 bases). The CDR3 loop spans 16 amino acids. Germline CDR1 reads LNHDA; CDR2 reads SQIVND (reference sequence). The V and J ends lost 2 bases and 1 base respectively, with 12 bases between them. The CDR3 loop reads CASSIFGQGSNQPQHF. The CDR3 DNA reads as TGTGCCAGTAGTATATTCGGCCAGGGAAGCAATCAGCCCCAGCATTTT. Filled out from reference TRBV19 and TRBJ1-5, the complete variable domain reads DGGITQSPKYLFRKEGQNVTLSCEQNLNHDAMYWYRQDPGQGLRLIYYSQIVNDFQKGDIAEGYSVSREKKESFPLTVTSAQKNPTAFYLCASSIFGQGSNQPQHFGDGTRLSIL.

The V gene is TRBV18, the J gene TRBJ2-3; D is uncertain. The V gene lost 3 bases and the J gene lost 0 bases, with 7 bases spanning the gap. Germline loops: CDR1 KGHSH, CDR2 LQKENI. This CDR3 is built from 14 residues. In DNA, the CDR3 is TGTGCCAGCTCACCTGTTACTAGCACAGATACGCAGTATTTT. Residues: CASSPVTSTDTQYF.

The V gene is TRBV6-5, the J gene TRBJ1-1; D remains ambiguous. This CDR3 has 14 residues. CDR1 and CDR2 (germline): MNHEY, SVGAGI. Trimming stripped 6 bases from V and 4 bases from J, with 15 bases between. This CDR3 reads CASSPTSEGTEAFF. In DNA, the CDR3 is TGTGCCAGCAGCCCTACATCAGAAGGCACTGAAGCTTTCTTT.

The J gene is TRBJ2-3, the V gene TRBV5-8, with D possibly matching TRBD2 (6 bases). CDR3 size: 16 residues. Trimming cost V 3 bases and J 0 bases, with 14 bases left between them. Per the germline V gene, CDR1 is SGHTS and CDR2 is YDEGEE. The CDR3 nucleotides read TGTGCCAGCAGCTGGCGGGGACGGGGGAGCACAGATACGCAGTATTTT. Translation gives CASSWRGRGSTDTQYF.